This passage covers 5 T cell receptor beta chains from one sample sequenced in a study of T cell repertoires in cytomegalovirus infection. TCRdb reprocessed the reads with MiXCR, giving one entry per CDR3 protein. This table holds around 530,000 distinct CDR3 sequences, 26% found once. Material for sequencing was PBMCs. All receptors derive from a human donor in good health (CMV status not recorded). Some clones in this sample may be carry-over from other donors' samples.

This clonotype was recorded a few times. The chain employs TRBV15 and TRBJ2-1; D gene uncertain. This CDR3 has 18 amino acids. In germline, CDR1 is LNHNV, CDR2 YYDKDF (reference sequence). Trimming took 0 bases from V and 0 from J, leaving 15 bases between them. The CDR3 here is CATSRDNSLLNSYNEQFF. The CDR3 nucleotides read TGTGCCACCAGCAGAGATAATTCGCTACTCAACTCCTACAATGAGCAGTTCTTC.

V usage is TRBV12-5 and J usage is TRBJ1-3; unclear D gene. The CDR3 sequence is 15 residues long. V was trimmed by 4 bases and J by 0 bases, leaving 10 bases between them. The V gene's germline CDR1 is LGHNT and CDR2 FRNRAP. CDR3 protein: CASGSETSSGNTIYF. The CDR3 DNA is TGTGCTAGTGGTTCCGAGACAAGCTCTGGAAACACCATATATTTT. The variable domain in full, completed from reference TRBV12-5 and TRBJ1-3, reads DARVTQTPRHKVTEMGQEVTMRCQPILGHNTVFWYRQTMMQGLELLAYFRNRAPLDDSGMPKDRFSAEMPDATLATLKIQPSEPRDSAVYFCASGSETSSGNTIYFGEGSWLTVV.

The V call is TRBV20-1, the J call TRBJ1-2, with unresolved D. V was pared by 0 bases and J by 8 bases, with 10 bases between. The CDR3 covers 12 residues. Germline lookup yields CDR1 DFQATT and CDR2 SNEGSKA (reference sequence). The CDR3 nucleotides read TGCAGTGCTAGAGAGAGGGTAAAAGGCTACACCTTC. This sequence encodes CSARERVKGYTF.

V usage is TRBV6-2 or TRBV6-3 and J usage is TRBJ2-1, with D unresolved. The length of the CDR3 is 14 residues. The germline CDR1 and CDR2 sequences are MNHEY and SVGEGT. V was clipped by 5 bases and J by 1 base, with 9 bases between them. The CDR3 sequence is CASSQASSYNEQFF. The CDR3 DNA follows: TGTGCCAGCAGTCAGGCATCGTCCTACAATGAGCAGTTCTTC.

The chain employs TRBV5-1 and TRBJ2-5; 11 nucleotides agree with TRBD2. V was pared by 3 bases and J by 4 bases, with 11 bases of the junction left unmatched. The CDR3 runs 17 residues. In germline, CDR1 is SGHRS, CDR2 YFSETQ. The CDR3 DNA reads as TGCGCCAGCAGCTCGGCCCCCCTAGCGGGAGGTCCAGAGACCCAGTACTTC. Encoded protein: CASSSAPLAGGPETQYF. The full variable domain, its missing parts supplied by reference TRBV5-1 and TRBJ2-5, is KAGVTQTPRYLIKTRGQQVTLSCSPISGHRSVSWYQQTPGQGLQFLFEYFSETQRNKGNFPGRFSGRQFSNSRSEMNVSTLELGDSALYLCASSSAPLAGGPETQYFGPGTRLLVL.